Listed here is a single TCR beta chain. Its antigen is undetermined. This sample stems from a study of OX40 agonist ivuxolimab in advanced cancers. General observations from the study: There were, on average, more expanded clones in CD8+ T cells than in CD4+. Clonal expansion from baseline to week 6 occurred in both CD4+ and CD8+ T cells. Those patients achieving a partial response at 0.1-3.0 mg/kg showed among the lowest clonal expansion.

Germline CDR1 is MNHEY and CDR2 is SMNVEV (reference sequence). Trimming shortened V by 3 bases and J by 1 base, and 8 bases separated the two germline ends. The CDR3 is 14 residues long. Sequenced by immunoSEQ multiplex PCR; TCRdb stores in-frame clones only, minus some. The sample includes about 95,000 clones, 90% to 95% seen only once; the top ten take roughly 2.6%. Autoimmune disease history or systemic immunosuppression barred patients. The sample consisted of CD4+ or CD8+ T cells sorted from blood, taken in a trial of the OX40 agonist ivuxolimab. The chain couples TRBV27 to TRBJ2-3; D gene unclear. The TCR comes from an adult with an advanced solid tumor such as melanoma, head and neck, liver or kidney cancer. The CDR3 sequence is CASSLGLRTDTQYF. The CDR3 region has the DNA TGTGCCAGCAGTTTGGGTTTACGCACAGATACGCAGTATTTT.